The clone carrying this TCR beta chain was seen more than once but under ten times. What it binds is unknown. Patients showing uncontrolled infection, other autoimmune disease, pregnancy or lactation were ineligible. This entry is derived from a study of T cells in Graves' hyperthyroidism and ophthalmopathy. General observations from the study: Expanded thyroid clonotypes (above 0.001) were mostly also found in blood.

TCR beta CDR3 region amplification was performed from RNA transcripts. The primer set for the first-round RT-PCR of the TCR CDR3 was HTBI. TCRdb called the multiplex PCR reads again in MiXCR, with one record for every CDR3 protein. The sample carries fewer than 500,000 distinct CDR3 sequences, roughly 14% recorded once. The sequence derives from a young man with Graves' ophthalmopathy. The sample consisted of blood.

The CDR3 sequence: CASSVEGMNTEAFF. In DNA, the CDR3 is TGTGCCAGCAGCGTAGAAGGGATGAACACTGAAGCTTTCTTT. The chain couples TRBV9 to TRBJ1-1; D is unresolved. Trimming removed 0 bases at V and 0 bases at J, with 6 bases between. The CDR3 is 14 amino acids. The germline CDR1 and CDR2 sequences are SGDLS and YYNGEE.